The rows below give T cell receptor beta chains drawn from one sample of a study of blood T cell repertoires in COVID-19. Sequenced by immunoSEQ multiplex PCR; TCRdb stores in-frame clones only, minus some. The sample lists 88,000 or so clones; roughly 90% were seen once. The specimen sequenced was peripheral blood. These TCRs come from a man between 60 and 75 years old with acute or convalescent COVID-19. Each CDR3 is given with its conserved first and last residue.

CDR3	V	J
CAWSTTGVGDSPLHF	TRBV30	TRBJ1-6
CASSGGQLQETQYF	TRBV5-1	TRBJ2-5
CASSQGTGFETQYF	TRBV3-1/TRBV3-2	TRBJ2-5
CAWNRDSNQPQHF	TRBV30	TRBJ1-5
CASSSTVLSGNTIYF	TRBV11-2	TRBJ1-3
CASSYSSGRPDTQYF	TRBV6-5	TRBJ2-3
CASSEGTSGGLAETQYF	TRBV9	TRBJ2-5
CASRPGQVFHGYTF	TRBV2	TRBJ1-2
CASSLALAGGLETQYF	TRBV7-8	TRBJ2-5
CASSADRGRYGYTF	TRBV5-6	TRBJ1-2
CASSSGLSKEIYTIYF	TRBV7-8	TRBJ1-3
CATSARTSGRGEQYF	TRBV15	TRBJ2-7
CASSVDRSNTEAFF	TRBV9	TRBJ1-1
CASSPQLRAYNEQFF	TRBV11-2	TRBJ2-1
CASSPPTGSYNSPLHF	TRBV5-8	TRBJ1-6
CSVTGTGDEKLFF	TRBV29-1	TRBJ1-4
CATSRQQGVGQPQHF	TRBV15	TRBJ1-5
CASSSQSPNTEAFF	TRBV6-5	TRBJ1-1
CASRRTGVSLNSNQPQHF	TRBV19	TRBJ1-5
CASSRQSSGANVLTF	TRBV3-1/TRBV3-2	TRBJ2-6
CASSDQSDYGYTF	TRBV6-1	TRBJ1-2
CASSLAGAGGPGNEQFF	TRBV5-6	TRBJ2-1
CASSEIAGLYNEQFF	TRBV6-1	TRBJ2-1
CASSNEGVAGYTF	TRBV6-5	TRBJ1-2